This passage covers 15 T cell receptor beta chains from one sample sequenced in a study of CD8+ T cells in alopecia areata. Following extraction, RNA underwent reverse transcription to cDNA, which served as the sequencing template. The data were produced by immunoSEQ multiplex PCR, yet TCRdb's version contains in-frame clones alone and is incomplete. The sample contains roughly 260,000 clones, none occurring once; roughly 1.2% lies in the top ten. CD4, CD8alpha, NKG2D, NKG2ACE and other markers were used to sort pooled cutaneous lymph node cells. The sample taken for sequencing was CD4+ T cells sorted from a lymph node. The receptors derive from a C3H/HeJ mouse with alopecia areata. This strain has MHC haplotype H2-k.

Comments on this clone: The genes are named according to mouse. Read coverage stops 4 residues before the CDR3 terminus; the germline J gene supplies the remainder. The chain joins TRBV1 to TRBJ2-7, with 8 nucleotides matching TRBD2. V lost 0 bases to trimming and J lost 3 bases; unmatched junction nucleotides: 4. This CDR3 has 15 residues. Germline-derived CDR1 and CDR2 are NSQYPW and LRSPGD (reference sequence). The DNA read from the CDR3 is TGCACCTGCAGTGCAGAACGGGACTGGTTCTAT. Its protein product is CTCSAERDWFY. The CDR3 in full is CTCSAERDWFYEQYF.

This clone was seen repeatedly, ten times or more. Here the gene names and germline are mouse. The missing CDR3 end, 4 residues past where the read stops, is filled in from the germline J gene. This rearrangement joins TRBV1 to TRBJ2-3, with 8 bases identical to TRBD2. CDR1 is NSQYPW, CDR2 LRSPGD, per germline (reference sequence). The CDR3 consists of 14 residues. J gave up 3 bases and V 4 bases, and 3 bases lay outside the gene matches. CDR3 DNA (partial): TGCACCTGCAGTGAGGGGGGGGGCGCAGAA. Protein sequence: CTCSEGGGAE. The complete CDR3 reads CTCSEGGGAETLYF.

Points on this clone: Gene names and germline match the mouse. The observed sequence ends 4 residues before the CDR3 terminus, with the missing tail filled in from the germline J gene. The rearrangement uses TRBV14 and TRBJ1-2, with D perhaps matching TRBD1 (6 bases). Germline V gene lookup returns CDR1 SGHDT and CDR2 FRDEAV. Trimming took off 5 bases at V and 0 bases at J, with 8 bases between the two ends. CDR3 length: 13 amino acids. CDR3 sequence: CASRKGANSDYTF. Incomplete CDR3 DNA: TGTGCCAGCAGGAAGGGGGCAAACTCC.

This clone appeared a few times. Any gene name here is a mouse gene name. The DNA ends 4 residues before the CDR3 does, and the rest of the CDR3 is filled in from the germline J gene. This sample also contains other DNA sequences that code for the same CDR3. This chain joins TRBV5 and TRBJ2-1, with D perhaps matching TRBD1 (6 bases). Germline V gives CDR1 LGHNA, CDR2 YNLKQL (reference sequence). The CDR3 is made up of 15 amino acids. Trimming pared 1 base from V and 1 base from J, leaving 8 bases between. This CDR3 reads CASSQAGQNYAEQFF. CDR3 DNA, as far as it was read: TGTGCCAGCAGCCAAGCAGGACAGAACTATGCT.

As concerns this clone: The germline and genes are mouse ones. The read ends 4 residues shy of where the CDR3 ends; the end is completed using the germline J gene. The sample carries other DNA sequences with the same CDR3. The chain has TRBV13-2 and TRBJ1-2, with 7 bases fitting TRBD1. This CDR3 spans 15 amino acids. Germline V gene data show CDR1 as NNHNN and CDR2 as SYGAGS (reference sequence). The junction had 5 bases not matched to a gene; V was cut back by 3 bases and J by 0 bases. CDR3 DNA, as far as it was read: TGTGCCAGCGGTGGGCCGGGACAGACAAACTCC. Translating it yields CASGGPGQTNS. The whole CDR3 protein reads CASGGPGQTNSDYTF.

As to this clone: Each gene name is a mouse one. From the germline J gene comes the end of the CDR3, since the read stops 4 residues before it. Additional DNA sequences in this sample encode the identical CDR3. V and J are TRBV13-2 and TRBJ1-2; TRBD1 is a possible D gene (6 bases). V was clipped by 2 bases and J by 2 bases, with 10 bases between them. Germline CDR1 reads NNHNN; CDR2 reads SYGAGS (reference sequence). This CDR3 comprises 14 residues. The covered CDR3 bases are TGTGCCAGCGGTGACTCCGGACAGAACTCC. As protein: CASGDSGQNS. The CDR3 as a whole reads CASGDSGQNSDYTF.

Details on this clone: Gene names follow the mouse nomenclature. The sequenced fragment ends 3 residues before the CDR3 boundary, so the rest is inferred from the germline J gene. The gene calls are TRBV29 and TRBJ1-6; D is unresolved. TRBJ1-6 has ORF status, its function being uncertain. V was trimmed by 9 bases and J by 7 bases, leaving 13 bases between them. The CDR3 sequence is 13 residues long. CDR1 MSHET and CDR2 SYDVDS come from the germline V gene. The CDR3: CARKLQRNSPLYF. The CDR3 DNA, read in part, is TGTGCTAGGAAGTTACAGAGGAATTCGCCC.

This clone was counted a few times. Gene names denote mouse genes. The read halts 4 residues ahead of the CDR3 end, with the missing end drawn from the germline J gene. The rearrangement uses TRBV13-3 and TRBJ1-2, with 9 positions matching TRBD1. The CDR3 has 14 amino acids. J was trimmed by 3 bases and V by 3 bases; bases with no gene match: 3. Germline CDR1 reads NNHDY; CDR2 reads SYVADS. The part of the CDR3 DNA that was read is TGTGCCAGCAGTGGACGGGACAGGGACTCC. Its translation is CASSGRDRDS. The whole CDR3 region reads CASSGRDRDSDYTF.

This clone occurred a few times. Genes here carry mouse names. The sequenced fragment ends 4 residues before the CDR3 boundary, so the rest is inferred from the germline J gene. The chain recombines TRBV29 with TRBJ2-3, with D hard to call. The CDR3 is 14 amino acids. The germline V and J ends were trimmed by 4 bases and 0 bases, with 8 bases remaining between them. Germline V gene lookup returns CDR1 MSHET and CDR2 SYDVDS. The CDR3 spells CASSSQKSAETLYF. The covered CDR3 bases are TGTGCTAGCAGTTCACAGAAAAGTGCAGAA. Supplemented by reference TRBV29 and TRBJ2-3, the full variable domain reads DMKVTQMPRYLIKRMGENVLLECGQDMSHETMYWYRQDPGLGLQLIYISYDVDSNSEGDIPKGYRVSRKKREHFSLILDSAKTNQTSVYFCASSSQKSAETLYFGSGTRLTVL.

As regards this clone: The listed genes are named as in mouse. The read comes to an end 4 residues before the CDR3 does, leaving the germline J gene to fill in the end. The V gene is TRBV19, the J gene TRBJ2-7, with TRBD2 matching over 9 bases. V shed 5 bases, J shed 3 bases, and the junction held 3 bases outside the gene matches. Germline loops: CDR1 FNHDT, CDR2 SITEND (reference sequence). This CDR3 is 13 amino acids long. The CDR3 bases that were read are TGTGCCAGCAGCCGACTGGGGGTCTAT. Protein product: CASSRLGVY. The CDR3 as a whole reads CASSRLGVYEQYF.

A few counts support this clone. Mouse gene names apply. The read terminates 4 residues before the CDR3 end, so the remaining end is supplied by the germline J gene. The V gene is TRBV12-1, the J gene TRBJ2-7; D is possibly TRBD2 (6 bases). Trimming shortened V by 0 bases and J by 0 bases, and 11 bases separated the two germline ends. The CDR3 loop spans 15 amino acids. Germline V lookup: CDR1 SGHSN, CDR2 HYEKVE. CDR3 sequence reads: CASSLSAGASYEQYF. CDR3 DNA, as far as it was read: TGTGCCAGCTCTCTCTCGGCTGGGGCCTCCTAT.

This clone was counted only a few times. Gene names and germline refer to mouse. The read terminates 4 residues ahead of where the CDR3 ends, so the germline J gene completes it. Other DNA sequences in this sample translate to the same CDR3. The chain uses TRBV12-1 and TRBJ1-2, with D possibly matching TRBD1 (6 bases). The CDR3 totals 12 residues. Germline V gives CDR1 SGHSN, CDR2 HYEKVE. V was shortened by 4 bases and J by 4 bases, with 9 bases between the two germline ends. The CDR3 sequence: CASSLRGSDYTF. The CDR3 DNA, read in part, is TGTGCCAGCTCCCTCAGGGGCTCC.

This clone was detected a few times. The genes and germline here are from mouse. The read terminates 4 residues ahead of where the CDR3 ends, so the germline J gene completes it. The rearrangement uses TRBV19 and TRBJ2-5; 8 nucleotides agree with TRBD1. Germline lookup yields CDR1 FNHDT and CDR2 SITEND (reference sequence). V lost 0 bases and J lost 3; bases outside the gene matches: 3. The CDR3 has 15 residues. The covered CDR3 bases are TGTGCCAGCAGTATAGCCGGACAGGGACAAGAC. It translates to CASSIAGQGQD. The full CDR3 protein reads CASSIAGQGQDTQYF.

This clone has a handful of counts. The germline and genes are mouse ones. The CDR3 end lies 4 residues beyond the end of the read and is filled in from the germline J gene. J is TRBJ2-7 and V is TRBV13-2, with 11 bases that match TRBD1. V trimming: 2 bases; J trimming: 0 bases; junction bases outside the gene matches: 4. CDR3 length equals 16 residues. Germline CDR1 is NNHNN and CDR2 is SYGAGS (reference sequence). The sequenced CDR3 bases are TGTGCCAGCGGTGAAGGGGGGACAGGGGGCTCCTAT. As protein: CASGEGGTGGSY. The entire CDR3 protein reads CASGEGGTGGSYEQYF.

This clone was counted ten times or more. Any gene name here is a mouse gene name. Partial CDR3 DNA: TGTGCTAGCAGTAGAGGGACTGGGGGGGCGTGGAGTGCAGAA. Protein: CASSRGTGGAWSAE. The entire CDR3 reads CASSRGTGGAWSAETLYF. The chain couples TRBV17 to TRBJ2-3; 13 bases fit TRBD2. The read terminates 4 residues before the CDR3 end, so the remaining end is supplied by the germline J gene. From germline, CDR1 is MNHDT and CDR2 YYDKIL. V was clipped by 1 base and J by 0 bases; unmatched bases: 4. There are 18 residues in the CDR3.